The T cell receptor (beta chain) under discussion was sequenced for a study of T-cell memory formation after mild COVID-19. Findings and limits, study-wide: Day 15 to 85 contracting clones showed balanced CD4/CD8; day 15 to 37 expanders favored CD4+. The finding that pre-infection memory included some responding clones suggested that cross-reactive memory joined. Clones from the second wave (peaking day 37) had unconfirmed SARS-CoV-2 specificity.

Trimming shortened V by 0 bases and J by 10 bases, and 14 bases separated the two germline ends. Germline CDR1 SGHRS, CDR2 YFSETQ. CDR3 length: 14 residues. TCRdb analysed the 5' RACE reads with MiXCR anew, one entry per CDR3 protein. The sample shows fewer than 650,000 distinct CDR3 sequences, around a sixth of them seen only once. This clonotype was detected many times. Its specificity is unknown. This receptor was obtained from an adult woman who had mild COVID-19 (a few samples of this study predate the infection). Cell type and time point are not known. This chain joins TRBV5-1 and TRBJ2-4; possibly TRBD2 for D (6 bases). The sample consisted of PBMCs or a T cell subset sorted from them (not recorded which). For the CDR3, the DNA is TGCGCCAGCAGCTTGGAGGAGGGTAAAAGAATTCAGTACTTC. It is translated as CASSLEEGKRIQYF.